The 27 T cell receptor beta chains presented below share a single source sample, sequenced in a study of cytomegalovirus exposure and HLA in healthy donors. The PCR used 60 Vbeta and 13 Jbeta primers. Method: immunoSEQ multiplex PCR; TCRdb's copy keeps in-frame clones and lacks some. The sample holds 20,000 to 25,000 clones. Sequencing was performed on PBMCs. These receptors were obtained from a male donor in good health and CMV-seropositive.

The V call is TRBV7-3, the J call TRBJ1-2; possibly TRBD1 for D (5 bases). CDR1 is SGHTA and CDR2 is FQGTGA in the germline V gene. The CDR3 extends over 12 amino acids. Between the trimmed V and J ends, which lost 5 bases and 8 bases, there was a span of 12 bases. In nucleotides, the CDR3 is TGTGCCAGCAGCCAGGGTGGTACAGGCTACACCTTC. Its translation: CASSQGGTGYTF.

The genes are TRBV15 and TRBJ2-7, with 7 bases aligning to TRBD1. CDR3 length equals 14 residues. Germline V gene lookup returns CDR1 LNHNV and CDR2 YYDKDF (reference sequence). J was trimmed by 7 bases and V by 0 bases; bases with no gene match: 6. CDR3 protein: CATSRDRGPREQYF. The CDR3 DNA is TGTGCCACCAGCAGAGATAGGGGGCCGAGGGAGCAGTACTTC.

This chain uses TRBV4-1 with TRBJ2-1; 8 nucleotides agree with TRBD2. Losses at the gene ends were 5 bases for V and 4 bases for J; bases not matched to a gene: 10. The CDR3 contains 16 residues. The germline CDR1 and CDR2 sequences are MGHRA and YSYEKL. The CDR3 region is CASSSGPTSGYNEQFF. The DNA for the CDR3 is TGCGCCAGCAGCTCCGGACCTACTAGCGGATACAATGAGCAGTTCTTC.

The DNA of the CDR3 is TGTGCCAGCTCACCAGAGGCGGACTCCGCTTGGGATACGCAGTATTTT. It yields the protein CASSPEADSAWDTQYF. The genes are TRBV18 and TRBJ2-3; D possibly corresponds to TRBD2 (5 bases). V shed 2 bases and J shed 6 bases, with 18 bases lying between them. This CDR3 has 16 amino acids. Germline loops: CDR1 KGHSH, CDR2 LQKENI. The full variable domain, completed using reference TRBV18 and TRBJ2-3, is NAGVMQNPRHLVRRRGQEARLRCSPMKGHSHVYWYRQLPEEGLKFMVYLQKENIIDESGMPKERFSAEFPKEGPSILRIQQVVRGDSAAYFCASSPEADSAWDTQYFGPGTRLTVL.

The chain has TRBV4-3 and TRBJ1-2; TRBD1 aligns across 9 bases. Germline loops: CDR1 LGHNA, CDR2 YSLEER. The CDR3 loop spans 15 amino acids. V lost 4 bases, J lost 6 bases, and 9 bases stayed unmatched. The CDR3 sequence is CASSPVVDRGDGYTF. CDR3 in DNA: TGCGCCAGCAGCCCGGTCGTGGACAGGGGAGATGGCTACACCTTC.

The chain combines TRBV27 with TRBJ1-4, with TRBD1 matching 7 bases. V trimming: 7 bases; J trimming: 11 bases; junction bases outside the gene matches: 13. Germline values: CDR1 MNHEY, CDR2 SMNVEV (reference sequence). The CDR3 contains 14 residues. CDR3 bases: TGTGCCAGCAAAGGAGACAGGGCAGGGTGGAAACTGTTTTTT. It translates to CASKGDRAGWKLFF.

The chain links TRBV4-1 to TRBJ2-5; D might be TRBD1 (5 bases). Germline values: CDR1 MGHRA, CDR2 YSYEKL. V was shortened by 0 bases and J by 4 bases, with 9 bases between the two germline ends. The CDR3 contains 14 residues. The chain's CDR3 is CASSQDRRVETQYF. The CDR3 DNA is TGCGCCAGCAGCCAAGATCGCAGGGTAGAGACCCAGTACTTC.

This chain connects TRBV27 to TRBJ2-7; perhaps TRBD1 as D (6 bases). V shed 5 bases and J shed 2 bases, with 10 bases lying between them. Germline lookup yields CDR1 MNHEY and CDR2 SMNVEV (reference sequence). The CDR3 extends over 13 amino acids. CDR3 DNA: TGTGCCAGCAGTCTACGGGACACCTACGAGCAGTACTTC. Protein product: CASSLRDTYEQYF.

V and J are TRBV5-1 and TRBJ2-5, with D maybe TRBD2 (5 bases). The germline V gene has CDR1 SGHRS and CDR2 YFSETQ. Trimming took 3 bases from V and 5 from J, leaving 5 bases between them. The CDR3 extends over 11 amino acids. The CDR3 nucleotides read TGCGCCAGCAGCTCGGGGGAGACCCAGTACTTC. Translation: CASSSGETQYF. Full variable domain (missing parts from reference TRBV5-1 and TRBJ2-5): KAGVTQTPRYLIKTRGQQVTLSCSPISGHRSVSWYQQTPGQGLQFLFEYFSETQRNKGNFPGRFSGRQFSNSRSEMNVSTLELGDSALYLCASSSGETQYFGPGTRLLVL.

This chain joins TRBV19 and TRBJ2-7; D is possibly TRBD1 (6 bases). V dropped 3 bases and J dropped 6 bases, with 9 bases sitting between them. The CDR3 runs to 12 residues. The germline gives CDR1 LNHDA, CDR2 SQIVND (reference sequence). In DNA form, the CDR3 reads TGTGCCAGTAGTATTACCAGGGGCGAGCAGTACTTC. Residues: CASSITRGEQYF.

The chain is built from TRBV5-1 and TRBJ2-7, with D possibly being TRBD1 (8 bases). CDR3 length equals 15 residues. The V end lost 0 bases, the J end lost 3 bases, and 13 bases lay between the germline ends. Germline assignment: CDR1 SGHRS and CDR2 YFSETQ. Written as DNA, the CDR3 is TGCGCCAGCAGCTTGGGAGCGGGACAGGACTACGAGCAGTACTTC. This encodes CASSLGAGQDYEQYF.

V usage is TRBV6-5 and J usage is TRBJ2-1; 11 nucleotides agree with TRBD1. Per germline, CDR1 MNHEY and CDR2 SVGAGI. CDR3 length: 14 residues. V lost 6 bases to trimming and J lost 8 bases; unmatched junction nucleotides: 6. The DNA of the CDR3 is TGTGCCAGCAGCGGACAGGGGGCAAGGGATGAGCAGTTCTTC. It is translated as CASSGQGARDEQFF.

The V and J genes are TRBV29-1 and TRBJ1-1; D remains ambiguous. There are 12 residues in the CDR3. V was clipped by 0 bases and J by 5 bases, with 7 bases between them. The germline gives CDR1 SQVTM, CDR2 ANQGSEA. CDR3: CSVEEVGTEAFF. In DNA form, the CDR3 reads TGCAGCGTTGAAGAGGTCGGGACTGAAGCTTTCTTT. Filled out from reference TRBV29-1 and TRBJ1-1, the complete variable domain reads SAVISQKPSRDICQRGTSLTIQCQVDSQVTMMFWYRQQPGQSLTLIATANQGSEATYESGFVIDKFPISRPNLTFSTLTVSNMSPEDSSIYLCSVEEVGTEAFFGQGTRLTVV.

The chain combines TRBV6-6 with TRBJ1-2; 7 bases are a match to TRBD1. The junction had 1 base not matched to a gene; V was cut back by 6 bases and J by 0 bases. Germline assignment: CDR1 MNHNY and CDR2 SVGAGI (reference sequence). This CDR3 comprises 13 residues. This CDR3 reads CASRTGPNYGYTF. The CDR3 DNA sequence: TGTGCCAGCAGGACAGGGCCTAACTATGGCTACACCTTC.

The V call is TRBV29-1, the J call TRBJ1-2; TRBD1 aligns across 7 bases. This CDR3 contains 12 residues. V lost 4 bases and J lost 5; bases outside the gene matches: 4. Germline values: CDR1 SQVTM, CDR2 ANQGSEA. The CDR3: CSVAGQAYGYTF. CDR3 nucleotide sequence: TGCAGCGTTGCTGGACAGGCATATGGCTACACCTTC.

The chain links TRBV5-1 to TRBJ2-3; 8 bases agree with TRBD2. Unmatched junction bases numbered 6, after V lost 3 bases and J lost 0 bases. Per germline, CDR1 SGHRS and CDR2 YFSETQ. The CDR3 consists of 16 residues. The CDR3: CASSSSIAGSTDTQYF. The CDR3 nucleotides read TGCGCCAGCAGCTCTAGTATAGCGGGAAGCACAGATACGCAGTATTTT. Filled out from reference TRBV5-1 and TRBJ2-3, the complete variable domain reads KAGVTQTPRYLIKTRGQQVTLSCSPISGHRSVSWYQQTPGQGLQFLFEYFSETQRNKGNFPGRFSGRQFSNSRSEMNVSTLELGDSALYLCASSSSIAGSTDTQYFGPGTRLTVL.

This clone is identified as large from frequency. The CDR3: CASRLSGGSVNSYNEQFF. As DNA, the CDR3 is TGTGCCAGCAGACTAAGCGGGGGATCCGTGAACTCCTACAATGAGCAGTTCTTC. V is TRBV27 and J is TRBJ2-1, with 8 positions matching TRBD2. J was trimmed by 0 bases and V by 6 bases; bases with no gene match: 13. Germline V gene sequence: CDR1 MNHEY, CDR2 SMNVEV (reference sequence). CDR3 size: 18 residues.

The V and J genes are TRBV25-1 and TRBJ1-3; D unresolved. The CDR3 contains 15 residues. Per germline, CDR1 MGHDK and CDR2 SYGVNS. The V end lost 4 bases, the J end lost 0 bases, and 10 bases lay between the germline ends. The CDR3 nucleotides are TGTGCCAGCAGTGTAACATTCCTCTCTGGAAACACCATATATTTT. Its translation is CASSVTFLSGNTIYF.

This sequence joins TRBV30 and TRBJ2-7, with a possible D match to TRBD1 (6 bases). Germline CDR1 and CDR2: GTSNPN and SVGIG (reference sequence). Trimming cost V 7 bases and J 7 bases, with 23 bases left between them. The CDR3 loop spans 14 amino acids. CDR3 DNA: TGTGCCTTGACTTCCGGGACACTGGGTGGGGAGCAGTACTTC. Translating it yields CALTSGTLGGEQYF. The full variable domain, completed using reference TRBV30 and TRBJ2-7, is SQTIHQWPATLVQPVGSPLSLECTVEGTSNPNLYWYRQAAGRGLQLLFYSVGIGQISSEVPQNLSASRPQDRQFILSSKKLLLSDSGFYLCALTSGTLGGEQYFGPGTRLTVT.

The chain recombines TRBV5-1 with TRBJ1-5; 7 positions match TRBD1. The CDR3 has 14 residues. CDR1 and CDR2 (germline): SGHRS, YFSETQ. Germline trimming cut 4 bases from V and 8 bases from J; bases unmatched to any gene: 9. The CDR3 DNA reads as TGCGCCAGCAGCCTACTAGGACAGGCAGAGCCCCAGCATTTT. This translates into CASSLLGQAEPQHF.

This rearrangement joins TRBV11-2 to TRBJ2-2; D remains unclear. The germline V and J ends were trimmed by 7 bases and 4 bases, with 16 bases remaining between them. Germline V CDR1 and CDR2: SGHAT, FQNNGV. The CDR3 has 15 amino acids. The CDR3 DNA follows: TGTGCCAGCACGCTTTCTAACTACCGCACCGGGGAGCTGTTTTTT. Translated, it gives CASTLSNYRTGELFF.

Note on this clone: The junction shows a germline mismatch at one end, possibly a read error. J is TRBJ2-5 and V is TRBV5-1; possibly TRBD1 for D (5 bases). The CDR3 sequence is 13 residues long. Germline loops: CDR1 SGHRS, CDR2 YFSETQ. CDR3 protein: CASSLEGQENQYF. For the CDR3, the DNA is TGCGCCAGCAGCTTGGAGGGGCAAGAGAACCAGTACTTC.

The rearrangement joins TRBV19 to TRBJ1-2, with a possible D match to TRBD1 (6 bases). Germline CDR1 is LNHDA and CDR2 is SQIVND (reference sequence). This CDR3 is 13 amino acids long. The ends were cut back, 6 bases at V and 7 bases at J, with 15 bases in the middle. This CDR3 reads CASRQKQGFGYTF. In nucleotides, the CDR3 is TGTGCCAGTAGACAGAAACAGGGCTTTGGCTACACCTTC.

This chain links TRBV19 with TRBJ1-3, with D possibly TRBD1 on 5 matching bases. This CDR3 contains 13 residues. Trimming removed 7 bases at V and 2 bases at J, with 9 bases between. CDR1 is LNHDA and CDR2 is SQIVND in the germline V gene (reference sequence). DNA of the CDR3: TGTGCCAGTAATCGGGGGGCTGGAAACACCATATATTTT. Translation: CASNRGAGNTIYF.

The V gene is TRBV18, the J gene TRBJ1-1; TRBD1 agrees at 7 bases. V lost 3 bases, J lost 3 bases, and 4 bases stayed unmatched. The CDR3 length is 14 residues. The germline V gene has CDR1 KGHSH and CDR2 LQKENI. The CDR3, as DNA: TGTGCCAGCTCACCCACAGGGGCGGACACTGAAGCTTTCTTT. Translating gives CASSPTGADTEAFF.

This rearrangement joins TRBV7-8 to TRBJ1-1, with D maybe TRBD1 (5 bases). V was trimmed by 2 bases and J by 1 base, leaving 8 bases between them. The CDR3 has 14 amino acids. Germline V lookup: CDR1 SGHVS, CDR2 FQNEAQ. The CDR3 nucleotides read TGTGCCAGCAGCTTACAAGACAGGAACACTGAAGCTTTCTTT. The encoded protein is CASSLQDRNTEAFF.

This chain joins TRBV25-1 and TRBJ1-2, with D possibly being TRBD1 (6 bases). CDR1 MGHDK and CDR2 SYGVNS come from the germline V gene. V lost 3 bases to trimming and J lost 0 bases, with 8 bases between them. This CDR3 is built from 14 residues. CDR3 nucleotides: TGTGCCAGCAGTGAGGGGGCCGCTAACTATGGCTACACCTTC. Protein sequence: CASSEGAANYGYTF.